The 22 T cell receptor beta chains listed next were all sequenced from one sample in a study of shared clonotypes between healthy human individuals. Assay used: immunoSEQ multiplex PCR; TCRdb lists only in-frame clones, some missing. The sample contains about 2 million clones, roughly 94% of which appear only once. Sequencing was performed on naive CD4+ T cells sorted from blood. Subset indicated: CD45RA+ positively selected. All receptors come from a man aged 18 to 35 in good health.

V gene TRBV12-2 combines with J gene TRBJ2-7. TRBV12-2 is reported as a pseudogene. CDR3 length: 14 amino acids. CDR3 DNA: TGTGCAAGTCGCTTAGGACACAGCGCGAACGAGCAGTACTTC. It yields the protein CASRLGHSANEQYF.

The count of this clone is one. The chain links TRBV11-2 to TRBJ2-2, with 10 bases fitting TRBD2. CDR1 and CDR2 (germline): SGHAT, FQNNGV. Germline trimming cut 5 bases from V and 4 bases from J; bases unmatched to any gene: 10. This CDR3 contains 17 residues. Here the CDR3 DNA reads TGTGCCAGCAGCCCCCGACTAGCGGGCCGGGGCACCGGGGAGCTGTTTTTT. It codes for CASSPRLAGRGTGELFF.

V usage is TRBV18 and J usage is TRBJ2-1, with 7 bases identical to TRBD2. CDR3 length: 16 residues. The ends lost 0 bases at V and 3 bases at J; junction bases unmatched: 5. CDR1 is KGHSH, CDR2 LQKENI, per germline. CDR3 protein: CASSPPNLAVYNEQFF. The CDR3, as DNA: TGTGCCAGCTCACCACCGAACCTAGCGGTCTACAATGAGCAGTTCTTC. The variable domain in full, with the rest retrieved from reference TRBV18 and TRBJ2-1, is NAGVMQNPRHLVRRRGQEARLRCSPMKGHSHVYWYRQLPEEGLKFMVYLQKENIIDESGMPKERFSAEFPKEGPSILRIQQVVRGDSAAYFCASSPPNLAVYNEQFFGPGTRLTVL.

The chain uses TRBV7-9 and TRBJ2-1; 9 nucleotides agree with TRBD2. Germline loops: CDR1 SEHNR, CDR2 FQNEAQ (reference sequence). This CDR3 region has 15 residues. V dropped 3 bases and J dropped 5; count of bases not matched to a gene: 5. In DNA, the CDR3 is TGTGCCAGCAGCTTCGGGACTAGCCTGAACAATGAGCAGTTCTTC. Its protein product is CASSFGTSLNNEQFF.

On this clone itself: Other DNA sequences of this sample code for an identical CDR3. The CDR3 sequence: CASSPASGYEQYF. CDR3 sequence (DNA): TGTGCCAGCTCACCGGCCAGCGGCTACGAGCAGTACTTC. This chain connects TRBV18 to TRBJ2-7, with D perhaps matching TRBD2 (5 bases). This CDR3 spans 13 amino acids. V was trimmed by 3 bases and J by 3 bases, leaving 9 bases between them. CDR1 KGHSH and CDR2 LQKENI come from the germline V gene.

This chain links TRBV7-9 with TRBJ1-5; D unresolved. The germline CDR1 and CDR2 sequences are SEHNR and FQNEAQ (reference sequence). The CDR3 sequence is 15 residues long. V lost 1 base, J lost 0 bases, and 7 bases lay in between. The CDR3: CASSLVLGSNQPQHF. The CDR3 DNA is TGTGCCAGCAGCTTAGTATTGGGTAGCAATCAGCCCCAGCATTTT.

Note on this clone: In the same sample, other DNA sequences code for this CDR3. The chain has TRBV10-3 and TRBJ1-4; D is unresolved. Germline values: CDR1 ENHRY, CDR2 SYGVKD. The CDR3 extends over 14 amino acids. V lost 2 bases and J lost 2, with 6 bases in between. The CDR3 DNA reads TGTGCCATCAGTGAGGGGCAGACTAATGAAAAACTGTTTTTT. Translating it yields CAISEGQTNEKLFF.

The chain has TRBV6-1 and TRBJ1-4; D remains ambiguous. V lost 2 bases, J lost 8 bases, and 12 bases lay in between. Per the germline V gene, CDR1 is MNHNS and CDR2 is SASEGT. The CDR3 covers 14 residues. The CDR3 bases are TGTGCCAGCAGTGAACCCCCGACACGGGAAAAACTGTTTTTT. This encodes CASSEPPTREKLFF.

The rearrangement uses TRBV5-4 and TRBJ1-6, with a weak D call TRBD1 (5 bases). Germline V gives CDR1 SGHNT, CDR2 YYREEE (reference sequence). Trimming took 2 bases from V and 5 from J, leaving 11 bases between them. The length of the CDR3 is 15 residues. The CDR3 bases are TGTGCCAGCAGCTTCACGGTGGGGGATAATTCACCCCTCCACTTT. This gives the protein CASSFTVGDNSPLHF.

This clone showed up just once. The rearrangement links TRBV14 to TRBJ2-2; D is uncertain. V was cut by 4 bases and J by 4 bases, with 13 bases left in between. CDR3 length: 15 amino acids. Germline V gene data show CDR1 as SGHDN and CDR2 as FVKESK. The CDR3 DNA follows: TGTGCCAGCAGCCGACGTTTTGGTGGCACCGGGGAGCTGTTTTTT. As protein: CASSRRFGGTGELFF. The whole variable domain, remainder taken from reference TRBV14 and TRBJ2-2, is EAGVTQFPSHSVIEKGQTVTLRCDPISGHDNLYWYRRVMGKEIKFLLHFVKESKQDESGMPNNRFLAERTGGTYSTLKVQPAELEDSGVYFCASSRRFGGTGELFFGEGSRLTVL.

This chain joins TRBV11-2 and TRBJ2-1; TRBD2 matches 9 bases. The V segment lost 5 bases and the J segment 4 bases; nucleotides outside the gene matches: 9. CDR1 SGHAT and CDR2 FQNNGV come from the germline V gene. The CDR3 length is 16 residues. CDR3 nucleotide sequence: TGTGCCAGCAGCATACCGGGACTAGCTGGTTACAATGAGCAGTTCTTC. Translation gives CASSIPGLAGYNEQFF. Variable domain in full (rest from reference TRBV11-2 and TRBJ2-1): EAGVAQSPRYKIIEKRQSVAFWCNPISGHATLYWYQQILGQGPKLLIQFQNNGVVDDSQLPKDRFSAERLKGVDSTLKIQPAKLEDSAVYLCASSIPGLAGYNEQFFGPGTRLTVL.

V is TRBV27 and J is TRBJ1-1; D remains ambiguous. The CDR3 totals 14 residues. Trimming cost V 5 bases and J 1 base, with 11 bases left between them. The germline V gene has CDR1 MNHEY and CDR2 SMNVEV (reference sequence). In nucleotides, the CDR3 is TGTGCCAGCAGTATGAACCGGGGGAACACTGAAGCTTTCTTT. It yields the protein CASSMNRGNTEAFF.

CDR3 protein: CASSDRLPQSYGYTF. CDR3 in DNA: TGTGCCAGCAGTGACCGGCTGCCCCAGTCCTATGGCTACACCTTC. The rearrangement links TRBV2 to TRBJ1-2, with D unclear. Germline loops: CDR1 SNHLY, CDR2 FYNNEI. Trimming cost V 3 bases and J 4 bases, with 15 bases left between them. The CDR3 runs 15 residues.

The V and J genes are TRBV18 and TRBJ1-2; D is unclear. Trimming took 1 base from V and 4 from J, leaving 10 bases between them. The CDR3 sequence is 14 residues long. CDR1 KGHSH and CDR2 LQKENI come from the germline V gene. This CDR3 reads CASSPLGWSYGYTF. CDR3 bases: TGTGCCAGCTCACCACTGGGATGGAGCTATGGCTACACCTTC.

The count of this clone is one. This rearrangement joins TRBV6-5 to TRBJ2-1; D ambiguous. Trimming removed 0 bases from V and 6 bases from J, with 15 bases in between. The CDR3 runs to 16 residues. Germline V lookup: CDR1 MNHEY, CDR2 SVGAGI. CDR3 residues: CASSYSKGGRFNEQFF. The CDR3 DNA is TGTGCCAGCAGTTACTCGAAGGGCGGACGATTCAATGAGCAGTTCTTC.

The V call is TRBV5-1, the J call TRBJ1-6; D possibly corresponds to TRBD1 (6 bases). Germline V gives CDR1 SGHRS, CDR2 YFSETQ. With 1 base removed from V and 8 bases from J, the gap between germline ends came to 19 bases. The CDR3 covers 17 residues. Here the CDR3 reads CASSLPQQGGLDSPLHF. The CDR3 nucleotides read TGCGCCAGCAGCTTGCCTCAACAGGGAGGGTTGGATTCACCCCTCCACTTT.

This rearrangement joins TRBV10-3 to TRBJ1-1; no definite D call. In germline, CDR1 is ENHRY, CDR2 SYGVKD. CDR3 size: 13 residues. Trimming left V 6 bases short and J 0 bases short, with 8 bases between. This CDR3 is CAIRTAMNTEAFF. DNA of the CDR3: TGTGCCATCAGGACGGCTATGAACACTGAAGCTTTCTTT.

The gene calls are TRBV10-2 and TRBJ2-7; D is undetermined. V was pared by 3 bases and J by 2 bases, with 5 bases between. The germline gives CDR1 WSHSY, CDR2 SAAADI. CDR3 length: 12 residues. The CDR3 is CASSDAPYEQYF. CDR3 coding DNA: TGCGCCAGCAGTGACGCCCCCTACGAGCAGTACTTC.

The chain uses TRBV19 and TRBJ2-7; D gene uncertain. The length of the CDR3 is 13 residues. Trimming stripped 3 bases from V and 8 bases from J, with 14 bases between. From germline, CDR1 is LNHDA and CDR2 SQIVND (reference sequence). Here the CDR3 DNA reads TGTGCCAGTAGTATCCCCCCGTGGGGTCAGCAGTACTTC. Translated, it gives CASSIPPWGQQYF.

This chain links TRBV4-1 with TRBJ1-1; 8 nucleotides align to TRBD1. V lost 2 bases, J lost 5 bases, and 7 bases stayed unmatched. The V gene's germline CDR1 is MGHRA and CDR2 YSYEKL. The CDR3 consists of 15 residues. The CDR3 here is CASSQMDRDSTEAFF. CDR3 nucleotides: TGCGCCAGCAGCCAAATGGACAGGGATTCGACTGAAGCTTTCTTT.

About this clone itself: The sample has other DNA sequences that encode this CDR3 too. The genes are TRBV29-1 and TRBJ1-2; unclear D gene. V was trimmed by 3 bases and J by 2 bases, leaving 10 bases between them. The germline CDR1 and CDR2 sequences are SQVTM and ANQGSEA. The CDR3 contains 13 residues. CDR3 sequence reads: CSVEEPTNYGYTF. The DNA for the CDR3 is TGCAGCGTTGAGGAGCCAACCAACTATGGCTACACCTTC.

The chain joins TRBV27 to TRBJ2-7; 7 bases align to TRBD2. Germline CDR1 and CDR2: MNHEY and SMNVEV (reference sequence). The CDR3 contains 16 residues. The V gene end was trimmed by 5 bases and the J gene end by 1 base; junction bases not matched to a gene: 11. The CDR3 region has the DNA TGTGCCAGCAGTCCCTACGGTGGCGGGGGTTCCTACGAGCAGTACTTC. Its translation is CASSPYGGGGSYEQYF.